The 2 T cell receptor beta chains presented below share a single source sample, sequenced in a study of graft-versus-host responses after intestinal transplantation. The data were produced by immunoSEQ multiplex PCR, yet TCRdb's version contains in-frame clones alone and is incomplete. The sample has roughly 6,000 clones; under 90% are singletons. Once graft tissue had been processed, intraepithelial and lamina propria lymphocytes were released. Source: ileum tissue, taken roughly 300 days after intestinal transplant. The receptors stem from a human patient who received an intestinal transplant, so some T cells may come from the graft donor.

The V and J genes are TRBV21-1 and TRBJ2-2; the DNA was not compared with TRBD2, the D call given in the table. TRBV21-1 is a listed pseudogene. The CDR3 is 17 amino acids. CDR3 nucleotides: TGTGCCAGCAGCAGGAAGGTTCGACTGGCGAACACCGGGGAGCTGTTTTTT. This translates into CASSRKVRLANTGELFF.

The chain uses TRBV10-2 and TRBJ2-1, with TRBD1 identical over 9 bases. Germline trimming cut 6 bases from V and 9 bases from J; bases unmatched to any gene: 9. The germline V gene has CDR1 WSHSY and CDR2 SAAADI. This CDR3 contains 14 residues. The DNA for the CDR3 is TGCGCCAGCAGGGGGGACAGGGAGGATGCTGAGCAGTTCTTC. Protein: CASRGDREDAEQFF.